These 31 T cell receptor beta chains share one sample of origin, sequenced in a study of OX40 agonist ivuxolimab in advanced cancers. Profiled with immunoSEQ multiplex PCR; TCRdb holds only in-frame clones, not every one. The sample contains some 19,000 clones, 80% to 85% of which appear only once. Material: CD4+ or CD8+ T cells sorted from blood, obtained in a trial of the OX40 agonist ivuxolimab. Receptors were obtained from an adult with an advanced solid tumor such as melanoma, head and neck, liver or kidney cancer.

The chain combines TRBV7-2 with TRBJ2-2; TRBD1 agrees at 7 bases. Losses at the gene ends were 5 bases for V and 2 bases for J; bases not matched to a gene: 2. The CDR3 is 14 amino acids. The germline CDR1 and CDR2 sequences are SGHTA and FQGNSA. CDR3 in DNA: TGTGCCAGCAGCAGGGGGCATAACACCGGGGAGCTGTTTTTT. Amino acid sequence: CASSRGHNTGELFF.

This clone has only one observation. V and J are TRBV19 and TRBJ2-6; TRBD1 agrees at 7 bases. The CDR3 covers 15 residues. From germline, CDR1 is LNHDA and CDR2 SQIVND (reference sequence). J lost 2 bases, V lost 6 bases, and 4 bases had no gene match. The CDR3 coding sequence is TGTGCCAGTAGCCGAGGGGGCGCTGGGGCCAACGTCCTGACTTTC. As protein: CASSRGGAGANVLTF.

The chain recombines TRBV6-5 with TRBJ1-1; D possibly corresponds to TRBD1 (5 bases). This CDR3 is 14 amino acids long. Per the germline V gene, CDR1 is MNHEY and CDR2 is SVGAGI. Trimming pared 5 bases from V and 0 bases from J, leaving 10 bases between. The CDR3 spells CASSQRQLNTEAFF. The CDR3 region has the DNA TGTGCCAGCAGTCAGAGACAGCTGAACACTGAAGCTTTCTTT.

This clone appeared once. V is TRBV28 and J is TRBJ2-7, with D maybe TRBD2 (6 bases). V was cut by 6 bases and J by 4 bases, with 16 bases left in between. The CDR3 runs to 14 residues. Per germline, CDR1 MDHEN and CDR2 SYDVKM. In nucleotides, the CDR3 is TGTGCCAGCAGAACCTCCCGGGAGTCGTACGAGCAGTACTTC. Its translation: CASRTSRESYEQYF.

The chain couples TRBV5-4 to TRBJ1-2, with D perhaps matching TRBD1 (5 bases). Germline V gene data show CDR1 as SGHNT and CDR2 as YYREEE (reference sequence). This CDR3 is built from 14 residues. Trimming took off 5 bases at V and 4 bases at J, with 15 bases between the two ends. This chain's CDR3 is CASRPTDPSYGYTF. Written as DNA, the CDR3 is TGTGCCAGCAGGCCGACAGACCCTAGCTATGGCTACACCTTC.

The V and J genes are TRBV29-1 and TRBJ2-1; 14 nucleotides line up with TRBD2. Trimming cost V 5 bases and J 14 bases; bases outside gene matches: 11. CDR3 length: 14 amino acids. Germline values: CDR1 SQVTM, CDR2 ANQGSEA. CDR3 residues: CSVPTGTSGSEEFF. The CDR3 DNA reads TGCAGCGTTCCGACCGGGACTAGCGGGAGCGAGGAGTTCTTC.

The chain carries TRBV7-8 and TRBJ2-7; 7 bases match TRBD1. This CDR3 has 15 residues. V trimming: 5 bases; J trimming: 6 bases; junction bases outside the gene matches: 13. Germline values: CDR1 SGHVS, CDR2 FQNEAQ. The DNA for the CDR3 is TGTGCCAGCAGCATACGGGACAGCGATTTCGCCGAGCAGTACTTC. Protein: CASSIRDSDFAEQYF.

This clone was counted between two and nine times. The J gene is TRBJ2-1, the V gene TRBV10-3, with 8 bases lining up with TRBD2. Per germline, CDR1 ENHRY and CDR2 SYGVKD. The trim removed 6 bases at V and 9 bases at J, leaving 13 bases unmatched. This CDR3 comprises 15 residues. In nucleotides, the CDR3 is TGTGCCATCAGCGTAACTAGCGGCCCGAGGGGTGAGCAGTTCTTC. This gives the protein CAISVTSGPRGEQFF.

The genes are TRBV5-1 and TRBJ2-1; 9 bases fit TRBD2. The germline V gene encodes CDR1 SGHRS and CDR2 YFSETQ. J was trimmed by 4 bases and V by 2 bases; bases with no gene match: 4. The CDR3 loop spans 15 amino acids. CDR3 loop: CASSLAGGGYNEQFF. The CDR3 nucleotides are TGCGCCAGCAGCTTAGCGGGAGGCGGGTACAATGAGCAGTTCTTC.

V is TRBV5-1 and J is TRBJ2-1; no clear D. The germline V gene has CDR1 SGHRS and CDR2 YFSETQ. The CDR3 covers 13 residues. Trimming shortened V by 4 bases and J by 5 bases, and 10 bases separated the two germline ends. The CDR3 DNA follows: TGCGCCAGCAGCCGAGACGGAAACAATGAGCAGTTCTTC. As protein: CASSRDGNNEQFF.

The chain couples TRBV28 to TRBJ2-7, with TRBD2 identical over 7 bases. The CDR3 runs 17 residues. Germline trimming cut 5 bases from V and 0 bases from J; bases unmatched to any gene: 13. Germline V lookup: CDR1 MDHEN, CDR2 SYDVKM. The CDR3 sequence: CASSPVDNGRFSYEQYF. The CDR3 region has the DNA TGTGCCAGCAGTCCCGTCGATAACGGGAGGTTCTCCTACGAGCAGTACTTC.

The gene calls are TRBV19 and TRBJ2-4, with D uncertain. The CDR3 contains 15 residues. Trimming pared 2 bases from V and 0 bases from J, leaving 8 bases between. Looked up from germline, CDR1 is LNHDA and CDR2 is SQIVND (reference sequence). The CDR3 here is CASSIIGVAKNIQYF. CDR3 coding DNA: TGTGCCAGTAGTATAATTGGGGTAGCCAAAAACATTCAGTACTTC.

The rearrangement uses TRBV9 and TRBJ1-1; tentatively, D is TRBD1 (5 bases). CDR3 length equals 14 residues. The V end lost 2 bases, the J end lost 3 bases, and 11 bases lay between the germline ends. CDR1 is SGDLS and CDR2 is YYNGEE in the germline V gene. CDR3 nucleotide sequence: TGTGCCAGCAGCGTGTCCTGGGGGGACACTGAAGCTTTCTTT. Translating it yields CASSVSWGDTEAFF.

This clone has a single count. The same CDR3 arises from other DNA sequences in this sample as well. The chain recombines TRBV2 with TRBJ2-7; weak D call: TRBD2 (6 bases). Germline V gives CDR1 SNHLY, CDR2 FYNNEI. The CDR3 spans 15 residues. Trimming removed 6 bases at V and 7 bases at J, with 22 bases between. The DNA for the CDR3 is TGTGCCAGCAGGGAATTACTGGCGGGAAGCTTTGAGCAGTACTTC. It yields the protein CASRELLAGSFEQYF.

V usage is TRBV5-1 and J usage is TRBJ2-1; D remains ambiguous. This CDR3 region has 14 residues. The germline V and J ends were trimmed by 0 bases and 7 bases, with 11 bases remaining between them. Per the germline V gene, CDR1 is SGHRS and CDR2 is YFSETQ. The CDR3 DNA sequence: TGCGCCAGCAGCTTGGCGTCCTCTGGAAATGAGCAGTTCTTC. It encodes CASSLASSGNEQFF.

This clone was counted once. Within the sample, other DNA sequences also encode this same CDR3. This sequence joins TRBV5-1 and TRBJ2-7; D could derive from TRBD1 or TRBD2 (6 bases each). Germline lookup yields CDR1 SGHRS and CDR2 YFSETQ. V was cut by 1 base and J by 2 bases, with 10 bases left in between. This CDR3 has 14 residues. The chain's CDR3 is CASSLTGAPYEQYF. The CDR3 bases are TGCGCCAGCAGCTTGACGGGGGCGCCCTACGAGCAGTACTTC.

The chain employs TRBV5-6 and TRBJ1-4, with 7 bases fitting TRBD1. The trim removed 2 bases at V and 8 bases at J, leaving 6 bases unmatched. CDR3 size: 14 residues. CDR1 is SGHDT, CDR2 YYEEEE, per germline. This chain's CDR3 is CASSLDRVREKLFF. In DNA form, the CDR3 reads TGTGCCAGCAGCTTAGACAGGGTAAGGGAAAAACTGTTTTTT.

CDR3 in amino acids: CASSPPGTGANVLTF. CDR3 sequence (DNA): TGTGCCAGCAGTCCCCCGGGGACAGGGGCCAACGTCCTGACTTTC. This sequence joins TRBV28 and TRBJ2-6; tentative D call: TRBD1 (6 bases). Trimming left V 5 bases short and J 4 bases short, with 12 bases between. Germline loops: CDR1 MDHEN, CDR2 SYDVKM. CDR3 length: 15 residues. Using reference TRBV28 and TRBJ2-6 for the parts outside the CDR3, the full variable domain is DVKVTQSSRYLVKRTGEKVFLECVQDMDHENMFWYRQDPGLGLRLIYFSYDVKMKEKGDIPEGYSVSREKKERFSLILESASTNQTSMYLCASSPPGTGANVLTFGAGSRLTVL.

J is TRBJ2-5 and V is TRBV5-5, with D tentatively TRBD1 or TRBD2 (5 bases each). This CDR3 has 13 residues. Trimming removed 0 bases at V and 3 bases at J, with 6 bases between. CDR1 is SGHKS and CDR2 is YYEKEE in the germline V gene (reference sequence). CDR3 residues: CASSLGGEETQYF. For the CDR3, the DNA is TGTGCCAGCAGCTTGGGAGGGGAAGAGACCCAGTACTTC.

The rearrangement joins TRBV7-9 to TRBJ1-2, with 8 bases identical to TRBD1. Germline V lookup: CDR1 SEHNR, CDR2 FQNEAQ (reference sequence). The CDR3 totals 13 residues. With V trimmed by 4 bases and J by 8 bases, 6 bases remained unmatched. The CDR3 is CASSSRTGNGYTF. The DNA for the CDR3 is TGTGCCAGCAGCTCCCGGACAGGGAACGGCTACACCTTC.

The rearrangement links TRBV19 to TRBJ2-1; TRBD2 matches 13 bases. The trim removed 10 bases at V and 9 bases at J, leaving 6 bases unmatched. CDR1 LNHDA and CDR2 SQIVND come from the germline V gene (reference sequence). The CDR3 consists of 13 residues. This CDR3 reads CANPWTSGSEQFF. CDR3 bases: TGTGCCAACCCATGGACTAGCGGGAGTGAGCAGTTCTTC.

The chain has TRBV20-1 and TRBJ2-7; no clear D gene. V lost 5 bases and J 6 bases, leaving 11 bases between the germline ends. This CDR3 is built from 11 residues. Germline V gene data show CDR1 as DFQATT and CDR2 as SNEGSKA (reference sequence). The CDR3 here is CSAPLVLEQYF. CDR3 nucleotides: TGCAGTGCTCCTCTAGTACTCGAGCAGTACTTC.

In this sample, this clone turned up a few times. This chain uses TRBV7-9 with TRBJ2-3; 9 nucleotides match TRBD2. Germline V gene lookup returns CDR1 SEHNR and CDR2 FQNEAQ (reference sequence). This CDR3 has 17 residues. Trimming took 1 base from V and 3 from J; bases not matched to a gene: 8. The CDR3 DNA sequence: TGTGCCAGCAGCTTAGAAATAGCGGGAGACAGTACAGATACGCAGTATTTT. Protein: CASSLEIAGDSTDTQYF.

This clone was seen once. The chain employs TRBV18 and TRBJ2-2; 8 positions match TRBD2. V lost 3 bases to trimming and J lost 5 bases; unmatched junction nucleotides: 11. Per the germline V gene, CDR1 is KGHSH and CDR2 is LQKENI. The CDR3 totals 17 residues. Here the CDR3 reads CASSPPGGGRSTGELFF. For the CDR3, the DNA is TGTGCCAGCTCACCCCCAGGTGGCGGGAGGTCGACCGGGGAGCTGTTTTTT.

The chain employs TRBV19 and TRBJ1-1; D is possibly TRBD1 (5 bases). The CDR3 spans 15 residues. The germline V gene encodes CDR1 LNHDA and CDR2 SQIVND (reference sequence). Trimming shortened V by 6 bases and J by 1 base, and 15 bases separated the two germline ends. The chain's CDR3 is CASRSWAGANTEAFF. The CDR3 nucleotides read TGTGCCAGTAGGAGCTGGGCCGGGGCGAACACTGAAGCTTTCTTT.

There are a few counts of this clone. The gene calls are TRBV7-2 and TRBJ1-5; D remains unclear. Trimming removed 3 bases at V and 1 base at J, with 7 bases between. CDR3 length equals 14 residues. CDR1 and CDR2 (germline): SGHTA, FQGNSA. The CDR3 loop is CASSFAASNQPQHF. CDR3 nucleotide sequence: TGTGCCAGCAGCTTTGCAGCAAGCAATCAGCCCCAGCATTTT.

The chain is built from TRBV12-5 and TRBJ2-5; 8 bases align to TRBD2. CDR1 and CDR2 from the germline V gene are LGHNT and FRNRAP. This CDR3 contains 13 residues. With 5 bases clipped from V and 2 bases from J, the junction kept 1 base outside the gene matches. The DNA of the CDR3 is TGTGCTAGTGGTATAGCGGGGCAAGAGACCCAGTACTTC. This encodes CASGIAGQETQYF. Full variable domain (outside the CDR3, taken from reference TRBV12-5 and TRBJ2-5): DARVTQTPRHKVTEMGQEVTMRCQPILGHNTVFWYRQTMMQGLELLAYFRNRAPLDDSGMPKDRFSAEMPDATLATLKIQPSEPRDSAVYFCASGIAGQETQYFGPGTRLLVL.

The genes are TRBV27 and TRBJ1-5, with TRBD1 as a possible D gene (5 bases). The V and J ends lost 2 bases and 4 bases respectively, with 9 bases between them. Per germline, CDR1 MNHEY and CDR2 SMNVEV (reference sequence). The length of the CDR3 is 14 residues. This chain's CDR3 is CASSLRDPNQPQHF. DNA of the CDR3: TGTGCCAGCAGTTTAAGGGACCCAAATCAGCCCCAGCATTTT.

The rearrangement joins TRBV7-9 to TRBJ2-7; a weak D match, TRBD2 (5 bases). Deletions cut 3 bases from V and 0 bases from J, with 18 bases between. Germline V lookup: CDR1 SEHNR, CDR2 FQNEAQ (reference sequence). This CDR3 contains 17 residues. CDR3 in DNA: TGTGCCAGCAGCTTGCGAGGAGGCGCCTTTAGCTCCTACGAGCAGTACTTC. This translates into CASSLRGGAFSSYEQYF.

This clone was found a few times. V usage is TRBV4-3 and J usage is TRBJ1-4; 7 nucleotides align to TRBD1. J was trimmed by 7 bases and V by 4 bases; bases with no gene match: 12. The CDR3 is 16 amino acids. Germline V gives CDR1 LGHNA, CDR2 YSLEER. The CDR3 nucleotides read TGCGCCAGCAGCCCCCTCGGGAACAGGGGCGGTGAAAAACTGTTTTTT. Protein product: CASSPLGNRGGEKLFF.

CDR3 DNA: TGCAGCGTTTCTGGGGCCAACGTCCTGACTTTC. It is translated as CSVSGANVLTF. The chain is built from TRBV29-1 and TRBJ2-6, with D unresolved. The CDR3 length is 11 residues. The V end was cut by 5 bases, the J end by 1 base, with 0 bases between. The V gene's germline CDR1 is SQVTM and CDR2 ANQGSEA.